This record looks at one TCR beta chain sequence and its context. Sequencing used immunoSEQ multiplex PCR; TCRdb keeps in-frame clones, though not all of them. Of under 100,000 clones listed, roughly 78% are singletons. These data belong to a study of blood T cell repertoires in COVID-19. Overall study: Acute and convalescent COVID-19 samples came from the United States, Italy and Spain.

The CDR3 contains 15 residues. The V gene's germline CDR1 is SGHNT and CDR2 YYREEE (reference sequence). Trimming cost V 0 bases and J 13 bases, with 22 bases left between them. The gene calls are TRBV5-4 and TRBJ1-2; maybe TRBD1 (5 bases). Sequenced sample: peripheral blood. This clonotype was sampled from a man aged 60-69 years with COVID-19, enrolled during active disease. This CDR3 is CASSLESAGRNGCTF. The DNA of the CDR3 is TGTGCCAGCAGCTTGGAATCGGCAGGGAGGAATGGTTGCACCTTC.